The present T cell receptor (beta chain) was sequenced within a study of OX40 agonist ivuxolimab in advanced cancers. Study information: Three patients had partial responses: one hepatocellular carcinoma, two cutaneous melanoma. Whole-study findings and limits: In CD8+ T cells, expanded clones were on average more numerous than in CD4+. At 0.1-3.0 mg/kg, partial responders had clonal expansion among the lowest observed.

Regarding this clone: Its antigen is as yet unknown.

Method: immunoSEQ multiplex PCR; TCRdb's copy keeps in-frame clones and lacks some. The data hold tens of thousands of clones, with approximately 80% observed a single time. The CDR3 is 15 residues long. In germline, CDR1 is LNHDA, CDR2 SQIVND (reference sequence). The V segment lost 7 bases and the J segment 0 bases; nucleotides outside the gene matches: 6. This TCR was sampled from an adult with an advanced solid tumor such as melanoma, head and neck, liver or kidney cancer. V is TRBV19 and J is TRBJ1-5; 7 bases line up with TRBD1. Sequences were derived from CD4+ or CD8+ T cells sorted from blood, sampled in a trial of the OX40 agonist ivuxolimab. CDR3 DNA: TGTGCCAGTAAAGGGGGCAGCAATAGCAATCAGCCCCAGCATTTT. Translating gives CASKGGSNSNQPQHF.